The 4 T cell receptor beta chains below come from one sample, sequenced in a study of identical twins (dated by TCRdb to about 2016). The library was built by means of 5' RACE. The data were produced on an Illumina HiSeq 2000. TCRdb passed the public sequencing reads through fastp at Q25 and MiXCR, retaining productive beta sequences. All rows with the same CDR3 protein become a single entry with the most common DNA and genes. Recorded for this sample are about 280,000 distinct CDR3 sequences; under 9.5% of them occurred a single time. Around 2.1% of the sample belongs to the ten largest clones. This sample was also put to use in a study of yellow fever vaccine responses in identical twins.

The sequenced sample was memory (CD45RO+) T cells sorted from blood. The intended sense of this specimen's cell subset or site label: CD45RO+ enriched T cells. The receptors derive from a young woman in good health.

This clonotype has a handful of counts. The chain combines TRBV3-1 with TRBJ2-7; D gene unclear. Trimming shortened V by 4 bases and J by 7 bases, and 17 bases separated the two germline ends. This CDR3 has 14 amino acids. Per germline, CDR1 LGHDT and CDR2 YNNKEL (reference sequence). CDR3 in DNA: TGTGCCAGCAGCCCGCGTAGGGTTTCGGAAGAGCAGTACTTC. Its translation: CASSPRRVSEEQYF.

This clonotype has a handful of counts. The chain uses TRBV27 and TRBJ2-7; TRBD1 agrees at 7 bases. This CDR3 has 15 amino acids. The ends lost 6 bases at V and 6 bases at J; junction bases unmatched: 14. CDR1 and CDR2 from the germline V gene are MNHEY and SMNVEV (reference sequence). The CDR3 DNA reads TGTGCCAGCAGCAAATTAATTACAGGGGCGGCCGAGCAGTACTTC. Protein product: CASSKLITGAAEQYF.

CDR3: CASSSPGIYEQYF. CDR3 bases: TGTGCCAGCAGTTCCCCCGGGATTTACGAGCAGTACTTC. The chain is built from TRBV6-6 and TRBJ2-7, with D possibly matching TRBD2 (5 bases). The length of the CDR3 is 13 residues. The V and J ends lost 4 bases and 4 bases respectively, with 11 bases between them. Looked up from germline, CDR1 is MNHNY and CDR2 is SVGAGI (reference sequence).

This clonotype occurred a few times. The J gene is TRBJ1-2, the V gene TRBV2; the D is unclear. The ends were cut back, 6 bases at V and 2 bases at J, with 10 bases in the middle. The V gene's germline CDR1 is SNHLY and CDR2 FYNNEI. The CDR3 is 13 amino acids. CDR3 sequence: CASSLQQNYGYTF. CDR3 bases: TGTGCCAGCAGCCTGCAGCAGAACTATGGCTACACCTTC.